This section outlines one TCR beta chain sequence together with its context. These data originate in a study of blood T cell repertoires in COVID-19. CDR1 and CDR2 from the germline V gene are SGHNT and YYREEE (reference sequence). The CDR3 is 15 amino acids. Trimming removed 4 bases from V and 2 bases from J, with 16 bases in between. In the original analysis: Using reference gene primer amplification, nucleated cell counts were estimated. TCRdb keeps only in-frame clones here, not all; method: immunoSEQ multiplex PCR. From that table come the V and J calls and clone size; the DNA was used to work out D and trimming. The profile shows fewer than 30,000 clones, more than 60% of them singletons.

The rearrangement uses TRBV5-4 and TRBJ2-7; tentatively, D is TRBD1 (6 bases). The TCR originated in a woman in her 70s with active or convalescent COVID-19. The sequenced sample was peripheral blood. CDR3 loop: CASSTQGQLTYEQYF. DNA for the CDR3: TGTGCCAGCAGCACCCAAGGACAGTTGACCTACGAGCAGTACTTC.